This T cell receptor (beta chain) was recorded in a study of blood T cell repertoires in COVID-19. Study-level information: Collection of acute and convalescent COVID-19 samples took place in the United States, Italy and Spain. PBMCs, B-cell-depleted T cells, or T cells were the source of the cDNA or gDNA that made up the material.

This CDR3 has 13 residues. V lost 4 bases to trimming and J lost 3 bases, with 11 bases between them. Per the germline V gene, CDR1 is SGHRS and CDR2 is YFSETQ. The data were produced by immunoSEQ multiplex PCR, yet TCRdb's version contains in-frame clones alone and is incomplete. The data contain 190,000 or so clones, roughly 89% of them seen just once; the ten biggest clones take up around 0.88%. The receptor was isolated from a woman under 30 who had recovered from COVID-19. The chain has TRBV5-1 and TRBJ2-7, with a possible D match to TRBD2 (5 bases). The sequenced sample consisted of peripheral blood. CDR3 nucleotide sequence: TGCGCCAGCAGCAGCGGTCCTTACTACGAGCAGTACGTC. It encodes CASSSGPYYEQYV.